The 19 T cell receptor beta chains listed next were all sequenced from one sample in a study of blood T cell repertoires in COVID-19. TCRdb's copy holds only in-frame clones and misses some; the assay was immunoSEQ multiplex PCR. The sample includes 250,000 or so clones, over 70% seen only once; the top ten take around 3.6%. Input material: PBMCs or T cells enriched from blood (not recorded which). These receptor sequences come from a woman aged 25-40 years who had been exposed to COVID-19.

The chain employs TRBV12-3 or TRBV12-4 and TRBJ2-5, with D possibly being TRBD1 (6 bases). The CDR3 runs to 13 residues. V was shortened by 7 bases and J by 4 bases, with 13 bases between the two germline ends. The CDR3 coding sequence is TGTGCCAGCACAGGGTTCAGGGGAGAGACCCAGTACTTC. Its translation: CASTGFRGETQYF.

This clone has a single count. This sequence joins TRBV28 and TRBJ1-1; possible D gene TRBD1, 6 bases. V was clipped by 5 bases and J by 5 bases, with 18 bases between them. The CDR3 totals 15 residues. Germline assignment: CDR1 MDHEN and CDR2 SYDVKM. The CDR3 DNA is TGTGCCAGCAGTCAACGGGTCCCCAGGGGAACTGAAGCTTTCTTT. Translated: CASSQRVPRGTEAFF.

V is TRBV5-4 and J is TRBJ1-3, with D tentatively TRBD1 (5 bases). The germline V and J ends were trimmed by 1 base and 0 bases, with 14 bases remaining between them. The length of the CDR3 is 17 residues. From germline, CDR1 is SGHNT and CDR2 YYREEE (reference sequence). The DNA of the CDR3 is TGTGCCAGCAGCTTGCTAGGGGACTTCAGCTCTGGAAACACCATATATTTT. Translating it yields CASSLLGDFSSGNTIYF.

The CDR3 reads CAIANPGTDTQYF. CDR3 nucleotide sequence: TGTGCCATTGCCAACCCGGGGACAGATACGCAGTATTTT. This chain joins TRBV12-3 or TRBV12-4 and TRBJ2-3, with D maybe TRBD2 (5 bases). The CDR3 runs 13 residues. Trimming shortened V by 10 bases and J by 3 bases, and 14 bases separated the two germline ends.

This chain uses TRBV30 with TRBJ1-2; TRBD1 might be the D (6 bases). CDR1 and CDR2 from the germline V gene are GTSNPN and SVGIG (reference sequence). There are 14 residues in the CDR3. V was clipped by 1 base and J by 4 bases, with 13 bases between them. The CDR3 nucleotides are TGTGCCTGGAGTGGGGGACACCAAAGCTATGGCTACACCTTC. It codes for CAWSGGHQSYGYTF.

The chain carries TRBV7-9 and TRBJ2-3, with a weak D call TRBD1 (5 bases). Trimming removed 3 bases at V and 1 base at J, with 8 bases between. CDR1 and CDR2 from the germline V gene are SEHNR and FQNEAQ (reference sequence). The CDR3 extends over 14 amino acids. The DNA for the CDR3 is TGTGCCAGCAGCTTGGGGCGGCGCACAGATACGCAGTATTTT. This codes for CASSLGRRTDTQYF.

This sequence joins TRBV11-3 and TRBJ2-1; 13 nucleotides match TRBD2. The ends lost 4 bases at V and 5 bases at J; junction bases unmatched: 5. CDR3 size: 16 residues. Germline V gene lookup returns CDR1 SGHNT and CDR2 YENEEA. CDR3 nucleotides: TGTGCCAGCAGCTCCTGGACTAGCGGGAGTAACAATGAGCAGTTCTTC. The encoded protein is CASSSWTSGSNNEQFF.

The gene calls are TRBV28 and TRBJ2-1; D is perhaps TRBD1 (6 bases). The CDR3 length is 15 residues. Trimming took 3 bases from V and 3 from J, leaving 12 bases between them. Germline V gene data show CDR1 as MDHEN and CDR2 as SYDVKM. The CDR3 nucleotides read TGTGCCAGCAGTTTGGGGCAGGGGAACTACAATGAGCAGTTCTTC. This sequence encodes CASSLGQGNYNEQFF.

The genes are TRBV19 and TRBJ1-2; D remains unclear. V was trimmed by 6 bases and J by 5 bases, leaving 16 bases between them. Germline values: CDR1 LNHDA, CDR2 SQIVND (reference sequence). CDR3 length: 14 residues. The CDR3 DNA is TGTGCCAGTAGCCCGAGGGAGATTAATTATGGCTACACCTTC. Translation: CASSPREINYGYTF.

J is TRBJ2-3 and V is TRBV10-2; D is ambiguous. Germline lookup yields CDR1 WSHSY and CDR2 SAAADI. Deletions cut 5 bases from V and 6 bases from J, with 9 bases between. This CDR3 has 12 amino acids. The CDR3 sequence: CASSNLEDTQYF. DNA for the CDR3: TGCGCCAGCAGTAACCTAGAGGATACGCAGTATTTT.

The chain uses TRBV28 and TRBJ1-2, with no clear D. The CDR3 length is 15 residues. Germline lookup yields CDR1 MDHEN and CDR2 SYDVKM. With 3 bases removed from V and 4 bases from J, the gap between germline ends came to 15 bases. The CDR3, as DNA: TGTGCCAGCAGTTTCTTCGGACGGAGGCTCTATGGCTACACCTTC. Amino acids: CASSFFGRRLYGYTF.

V and J are TRBV5-1 and TRBJ2-3; 9 bases match TRBD2. The germline CDR1 and CDR2 sequences are SGHRS and YFSETQ. V shed 5 bases and J 3 bases; nucleotides not matched to a gene: 7. This CDR3 is 15 amino acids long. The CDR3 region is CASRLAGVGTDTQYF. The CDR3 region has the DNA TGCGCCAGCAGGTTAGCGGGAGTGGGTACAGATACGCAGTATTTT. The whole variable domain, remainder taken from reference TRBV5-1 and TRBJ2-3, is KAGVTQTPRYLIKTRGQQVTLSCSPISGHRSVSWYQQTPGQGLQFLFEYFSETQRNKGNFPGRFSGRQFSNSRSEMNVSTLELGDSALYLCASRLAGVGTDTQYFGPGTRLTVL.

This clone was seen only once. V usage is TRBV19 and J usage is TRBJ2-5; the D is unclear. The CDR3 extends over 15 amino acids. With 5 bases removed from V and 5 bases from J, the gap between germline ends came to 18 bases. Germline lookup yields CDR1 LNHDA and CDR2 SQIVND (reference sequence). CDR3 protein: CASSPILVGRETQYF. The CDR3 nucleotides are TGTGCCAGTAGTCCCATCCTAGTTGGTAGGGAGACCCAGTACTTC. The full variable domain, in which reference TRBV19 and TRBJ2-5 provide the parts outside the CDR3, is DGGITQSPKYLFRKEGQNVTLSCEQNLNHDAMYWYRQDPGQGLRLIYYSQIVNDFQKGDIAEGYSVSREKKESFPLTVTSAQKNPTAFYLCASSPILVGRETQYFGPGTRLLVL.

The chain links TRBV5-4 to TRBJ2-7; the match to TRBD2 covers 11 bases. This CDR3 contains 15 residues. CDR1 SGHNT and CDR2 YYREEE come from the germline V gene (reference sequence). The V segment lost 2 bases and the J segment 1 base; nucleotides outside the gene matches: 2. CDR3 loop: CASSFGLAGSYEQYF. As DNA, the CDR3 is TGTGCCAGCAGCTTCGGACTAGCGGGTTCCTACGAGCAGTACTTC.

In nucleotides, the CDR3 is TGCGCCAGCAGTAACGGACTATCCGCCTACGAGCAGTACTTC. As protein: CASSNGLSAYEQYF. The chain employs TRBV5-1 and TRBJ2-7, with D possibly TRBD2 on 6 matching bases. The CDR3 consists of 14 residues. The V gene's germline CDR1 is SGHRS and CDR2 YFSETQ. V was trimmed by 5 bases and J by 2 bases, leaving 14 bases between them.

CDR3 protein: CASSTQGLAGYNEQFF. The CDR3 DNA reads as TGTGCCAGTAGTACCCAGGGACTAGCGGGATACAATGAGCAGTTCTTC. The V and J genes are TRBV19 and TRBJ2-1, with 13 bases identical to TRBD2. The J segment lost 4 bases and the V segment lost 4 bases, leaving 4 bases of the junction unmatched. The CDR3 spans 16 residues. The germline CDR1 and CDR2 sequences are LNHDA and SQIVND (reference sequence).

The CDR3 protein is CASSPGLAGVGEQYF. The DNA for the CDR3 is TGTGCCAGCTCACCGGGACTAGCGGGAGTGGGCGAGCAGTACTTC. The rearrangement joins TRBV18 to TRBJ2-7, with 14 bases aligning to TRBD2. The CDR3 runs 15 residues. Germline V lookup: CDR1 KGHSH, CDR2 LQKENI. With 3 bases clipped from V and 6 bases from J, the junction kept 4 bases outside the gene matches. Full variable domain (missing parts from reference TRBV18 and TRBJ2-7): NAGVMQNPRHLVRRRGQEARLRCSPMKGHSHVYWYRQLPEEGLKFMVYLQKENIIDESGMPKERFSAEFPKEGPSILRIQQVVRGDSAAYFCASSPGLAGVGEQYFGPGTRLTVT.

The chain couples TRBV18 to TRBJ1-2, with D possibly TRBD1 on 5 matching bases. The CDR3 consists of 12 residues. The V and J ends lost 6 bases and 5 bases respectively, with 10 bases between them. Germline-derived CDR1 and CDR2 are KGHSH and LQKENI. CDR3 residues: CASSPTEYGYTF. The CDR3 DNA is TGTGCCAGCTCTCCGACAGAATATGGCTACACCTTC.

The V gene is TRBV2, the J gene TRBJ1-1; a possible D gene is TRBD1 (6 bases). This CDR3 contains 15 residues. V dropped 3 bases and J dropped 2 bases, with 13 bases sitting between them. CDR1 is SNHLY and CDR2 is FYNNEI in the germline V gene. CDR3 coding DNA: TGTGCCAGCAGTGATCTTGCAGGGGTTAACACTGAAGCTTTCTTT. Amino acids: CASSDLAGVNTEAFF. Full variable domain (remainder filled in from reference TRBV2 and TRBJ1-1): EPEVTQTPSHQVTQMGQEVILRCVPISNHLYFYWYRQILGQKVEFLVSFYNNEISEKSEIFDDQFSVERPDGSNFTLKIRSTKLEDSAMYFCASSDLAGVNTEAFFGQGTRLTVV.